The next 23 T cell receptor beta chains were all read from a single sample in a study of Ad26.COV2.S vaccination and SARS-CoV-2 variants. Profiling relied on immunoSEQ multiplex PCR, and the TCRdb table lists in-frame clones only, not all of them. The sample has about 470,000 clones, roughly 88% seen once. The treatment here: 15 to 20 received Ad26.COV2.S at low or high dose, single or two shots; roughly five received placebo; per-sample allocation not given. Sampling was performed 63 days after the first vaccine or placebo injection. The material sequenced was peripheral blood, taken in a trial of Ad26.COV2.S vaccine versus placebo. These receptors were obtained from a person between 18 and 65 years old who received the Ad26.COV2.S COVID-19 vaccine or a placebo.

The V gene is TRBV7-9, the J gene TRBJ1-5; D uncertain. Trimming took 1 base from V and 7 from J, leaving 8 bases between them. CDR1 and CDR2 from the germline V gene are SEHNR and FQNEAQ (reference sequence). This CDR3 has 13 amino acids. The CDR3: CASSLDGPQPQHF. The CDR3, as DNA: TGTGCCAGCAGCTTAGACGGTCCCCAGCCCCAGCATTTT.

This rearrangement joins TRBV5-1 to TRBJ2-1; D not certain. The CDR3 sequence is 12 residues long. Germline CDR1 and CDR2: SGHRS and YFSETQ. Between the trimmed V and J ends, which lost 3 bases and 7 bases, there was a span of 8 bases. As DNA, the CDR3 is TGCGCCAGCAGCTCACCATCTAATGAGCAGTTCTTC. Its protein product is CASSSPSNEQFF. Drawing the rest from reference TRBV5-1 and TRBJ2-1, the complete variable domain is KAGVTQTPRYLIKTRGQQVTLSCSPISGHRSVSWYQQTPGQGLQFLFEYFSETQRNKGNFPGRFSGRQFSNSRSEMNVSTLELGDSALYLCASSSPSNEQFFGPGTRLTVL.

This chain links TRBV19 with TRBJ1-6; 7 nucleotides line up with TRBD1. V was clipped by 3 bases and J by 7 bases; unmatched bases: 6. There are 15 residues in the CDR3. The germline CDR1 and CDR2 sequences are LNHDA and SQIVND (reference sequence). CDR3 sequence: CASSIRTGNNSPLHF. The CDR3 DNA reads TGTGCCAGTAGTATCCGGACAGGAAACAATTCACCCCTCCACTTT. Drawing the rest from reference TRBV19 and TRBJ1-6, the complete variable domain is DGGITQSPKYLFRKEGQNVTLSCEQNLNHDAMYWYRQDPGQGLRLIYYSQIVNDFQKGDIAEGYSVSREKKESFPLTVTSAQKNPTAFYLCASSIRTGNNSPLHFGNGTRLTVT.

This clone was counted once. This chain joins TRBV7-2 and TRBJ2-4; the match to TRBD2 covers 13 bases. This CDR3 comprises 18 residues. Looked up from germline, CDR1 is SGHTA and CDR2 is FQGNSA. J gave up 6 bases and V 2 bases, and 10 bases lay outside the gene matches. CDR3 sequence reads: CASSLRTSGSIMRNIQYF. The CDR3 DNA reads as TGTGCCAGCAGCTTAAGGACTAGCGGGAGTATTATGAGAAACATTCAGTACTTC.

V and J are TRBV5-5 and TRBJ2-7; tentatively, D is TRBD2 (5 bases). The CDR3 has 14 residues. The V end was cut by 4 bases, the J end by 2 bases, with 13 bases between. CDR1 SGHKS and CDR2 YYEKEE come from the germline V gene (reference sequence). CDR3 nucleotides: TGTGCCAGCAGCCCCTTCGGAGGCCCCTACGAGCAGTACTTC. Translating it yields CASSPFGGPYEQYF.

The chain carries TRBV11-2 and TRBJ2-5; 7 bases are a match to TRBD1. V shed 5 bases and J 5 bases; nucleotides not matched to a gene: 14. Germline-derived CDR1 and CDR2 are SGHAT and FQNNGV. The CDR3 spans 16 residues. The CDR3 sequence: CASSKATGMGAETQYF. In nucleotides, the CDR3 is TGTGCCAGCAGCAAAGCGACAGGGATGGGAGCGGAGACCCAGTACTTC.

The rearrangement joins TRBV4-1 to TRBJ2-7; 7 bases match TRBD2. CDR3 length equals 14 residues. The junction had 9 bases not matched to a gene; V was cut back by 5 bases and J by 5 bases. Germline V lookup: CDR1 MGHRA, CDR2 YSYEKL. CDR3 nucleotides: TGCGCCAGCAGCGGGAGGGGCCAGGGCCACGAGCAGTACTTC. Its protein product is CASSGRGQGHEQYF.

V usage is TRBV10-3 and J usage is TRBJ2-1; 8 bases fit TRBD1. The V gene's germline CDR1 is ENHRY and CDR2 SYGVKD. Trimming at V came to 3 bases and at J to 5 bases, leaving 9 bases not matched to a gene. The CDR3 consists of 16 residues. The CDR3 reads CAISDQTGAGNNEQFF. In DNA form, the CDR3 reads TGTGCCATCAGTGACCAGACAGGGGCGGGAAACAATGAGCAGTTCTTC.

The chain carries TRBV6-6 and TRBJ2-2; 14 bases line up with TRBD2. This CDR3 region has 18 residues. The J segment lost 4 bases and the V segment lost 5 bases, leaving 9 bases of the junction unmatched. CDR1 is MNHNY and CDR2 is SVGAGI in the germline V gene (reference sequence). The CDR3 sequence: CASSRGTSGSMVTGELFF. The CDR3 DNA is TGTGCCAGCAGTCGCGGGACTAGCGGGAGTATGGTCACCGGGGAGCTGTTTTTT.

This chain joins TRBV10-3 and TRBJ2-3; possibly TRBD1 for D (6 bases). Germline loops: CDR1 ENHRY, CDR2 SYGVKD. V gave up 1 base and J gave up 1 base, with 6 bases separating them. The CDR3 loop spans 14 amino acids. The CDR3 coding sequence is TGTGCCATCAGTGAGTGGGGGCGCACAGATACGCAGTATTTT. This translates into CAISEWGRTDTQYF.

The rearrangement joins TRBV9 to TRBJ1-2; D is unresolved. Germline-derived CDR1 and CDR2 are SGDLS and YYNGEE. Trimming stripped 0 bases from V and 8 bases from J, with 5 bases between. The CDR3 length is 11 residues. The CDR3 spells CASSVGTGYTF. The CDR3 DNA is TGTGCCAGCAGCGTAGGTACGGGCTACACCTTC.

J is TRBJ2-6 and V is TRBV15, with D perhaps matching TRBD2 (6 bases). Germline CDR1 and CDR2: LNHNV and YYDKDF (reference sequence). Trimming removed 0 bases at V and 0 bases at J, with 12 bases between. The CDR3 totals 18 residues. The DNA for the CDR3 is TGTGCCACCAGCAGAGATCGCGTCGGGAGCTCTGGGGCCAACGTCCTGACTTTC. Translating it yields CATSRDRVGSSGANVLTF.

This clone was observed once. The genes are TRBV7-9 and TRBJ1-2; 7 bases fit TRBD1. Trimming at V came to 4 bases and at J to 8 bases, leaving 4 bases not matched to a gene. CDR1 SEHNR and CDR2 FQNEAQ come from the germline V gene (reference sequence). The CDR3 length is 12 residues. The CDR3 DNA reads TGTGCCAGCAGCTCGACAGGGAGCGGCTACACCTTC. Residues: CASSSTGSGYTF.

The V and J genes are TRBV6-2 or TRBV6-3 and TRBJ1-5; 7 nucleotides line up with TRBD1. Trimming removed 2 bases from V and 3 bases from J; junction bases left unmatched: 7. The V gene's germline CDR1 is MNHEY and CDR2 SVGEGT. The CDR3 loop spans 16 amino acids. The CDR3 DNA is TGTGCCAGCAGTTACACCTGGACAGGTACCAATCAGCCCCAGCATTTT. Amino acids: CASSYTWTGTNQPQHF.

This clone has just one count. The chain carries TRBV4-2 and TRBJ2-1; 10 bases match TRBD2. V lost 4 bases, J lost 8 bases, and 17 bases stayed unmatched. CDR1 LGHNA and CDR2 YNFKEQ come from the germline V gene. This CDR3 region has 18 residues. The CDR3 DNA sequence: TGTGCCAGCAGCCCTTGGGGTCCAAGCGGGAGGGCCGGAGATGAGCAGTTCTTC. Translation gives CASSPWGPSGRAGDEQFF.

The rearrangement links TRBV6-2 or TRBV6-3 to TRBJ1-1; D may be TRBD1 (6 bases). CDR1 and CDR2 (germline): MNHEY, SVGEGT. CDR3 length: 16 residues. Deletions cut 4 bases from V and 4 bases from J, with 19 bases between. The CDR3 spells CASSLYSPRGLTEAFF. Written as DNA, the CDR3 is TGTGCCAGCAGTTTGTACAGCCCTCGGGGGCTCACTGAAGCTTTCTTT.

V usage is TRBV9 and J usage is TRBJ2-3; the match to TRBD2 covers 14 bases. With 4 bases clipped from V and 4 bases from J, the junction kept 5 bases outside the gene matches. Germline V gene lookup returns CDR1 SGDLS and CDR2 YYNGEE. The CDR3 has 16 residues. CDR3: CASSPRTSGRPDTQYF. CDR3 sequence (DNA): TGTGCCAGCAGCCCCCGGACTAGCGGGAGGCCAGATACGCAGTATTTT.

The V gene is TRBV5-1, the J gene TRBJ2-1; no clear D gene. The CDR3 length is 14 residues. CDR1 is SGHRS, CDR2 YFSETQ, per germline. Between the trimmed V and J ends, which lost 0 bases and 3 bases, there was a span of 7 bases. This CDR3 is CASSLEASYNEQFF. The CDR3 coding sequence is TGCGCCAGCAGCTTGGAGGCTAGCTACAATGAGCAGTTCTTC.

This chain joins TRBV5-1 and TRBJ1-4, with 7 bases matching TRBD1. V was clipped by 4 bases and J by 8 bases; unmatched bases: 14. Germline values: CDR1 SGHRS, CDR2 YFSETQ. The CDR3 loop spans 16 amino acids. The CDR3 region is CASSVTGANQGEKLFF. For the CDR3, the DNA is TGCGCCAGCAGCGTTACAGGGGCCAATCAGGGGGAAAAACTGTTTTTT.

V and J are TRBV7-3 and TRBJ2-1; unclear D gene. Germline lookup yields CDR1 SGHTA and CDR2 FQGTGA. V was clipped by 1 base and J by 0 bases, with 13 bases between them. The CDR3 loop spans 17 amino acids. The CDR3 DNA reads as TGTGCCAGCAGCTTAAGGGCAGCCCTGAGCTCCTACAATGAGCAGTTCTTC. This gives the protein CASSLRAALSSYNEQFF.

V is TRBV30 and J is TRBJ1-3, with D possibly being TRBD1 (5 bases). V was clipped by 8 bases and J by 9 bases, with 14 bases between them. Germline V lookup: CDR1 GTSNPN, CDR2 SVGIG (reference sequence). The CDR3 totals 11 residues. CDR3: CASSRGGTIYF. The CDR3 DNA follows: TGTGCCAGCTCACGGGGGGGCACCATATATTTT.

The chain employs TRBV7-2 and TRBJ2-7; 10 bases match TRBD2. Germline CDR1 SGHTA, CDR2 FQGNSA. The CDR3 loop spans 17 amino acids. The trim removed 0 bases at V and 2 bases at J, leaving 7 bases unmatched. The CDR3 DNA is TGTGCCAGCAGCTTAGCCCGACTAGCGGGCCTACCCTACGAGCAGTACTTC. This codes for CASSLARLAGLPYEQYF.

The rearrangement joins TRBV5-1 to TRBJ2-2, with 13 bases that match TRBD2. The ends lost 0 bases at V and 0 bases at J; junction bases unmatched: 11. The CDR3 contains 21 residues. CDR1 is SGHRS, CDR2 YFSETQ, per germline. The CDR3 loop is CASSLELAGGYKNSNTGELFF. CDR3 coding DNA: TGCGCCAGCAGCTTGGAACTAGCGGGAGGGTACAAAAATTCGAACACCGGGGAGCTGTTTTTT.